The rows below give T cell receptor beta chains drawn from one sample of a study of shared clonotypes between healthy human individuals. This table comes from immunoSEQ multiplex PCR, and its TCRdb copy is limited to in-frame clones, with some not included. The sample includes around 2.1 million clones, about 93% of them seen just once. The sequenced material came from naive CD8+ T cells from PBMCs. The receptors were sampled from a man between 18 and 29 years old in good health. Some clones in this sample may be carry-over from other donors' samples. The CDR3 runs from the conserved cysteine through the conserved F or W. Each record gives: clone size, D gene, CDR3 length, V gene, J gene, CDR3 protein, CDR3 DNA. D genes are given only for firm matches. Clone size is not always given. Where it is, it says once, few, many or a class for expanded clones.

.,TRBD1,16,TRBV6-1,TRBJ1-3,CASSDLGTADRNTIYF,TGTGCCAGCAGTGACCTCGGGACAGCTGACCGAAACACCATATATTTT
.,.,15,TRBV6-1,TRBJ2-3,CASSPRERITDTQYF,TGTGCCAGCAGTCCCCGGGAGAGGATCACAGATACGCAGTATTTT
.,TRBD1,16,TRBV27,TRBJ2-4,CASSRDRGLAKNIQYF,TGTGCCAGCAGCAGGGACAGGGGACTAGCCAAAAACATTCAGTACTTC
.,.,17,TRBV6-1,TRBJ1-3,CASSEMPGHHSGNTIYF,TGTGCCAGCAGTGAAATGCCGGGACACCACTCTGGAAACACCATATATTTT
.,.,14,TRBV28,TRBJ1-2,CASSLLIRGDGYTF,TGTGCCAGCAGTTTATTAATTCGAGGGGATGGCTACACCTTC
.,.,16,TRBV18,TRBJ2-7,CASSPLGRSRPYEQYF,TGTGCCAGCTCACCACTAGGACGTTCCCGGCCCTACGAGCAGTACTTC
.,.,13,TRBV6-1,TRBJ2-7,CASSPDRTYEQYF,TGTGCCAGCAGCCCGGACAGAACCTACGAGCAGTACTTC
.,TRBD1,13,TRBV11-2,TRBJ2-7,CASSTGTGYEQYF,TGTGCCAGCAGCACCGGGACAGGCTACGAGCAGTACTTC
.,.,12,TRBV5-1,TRBJ2-5,CASSLVGETQYF,TGCGCCAGCAGCTTGGTCGGGGAGACCCAGTACTTC
.,TRBD1,21,TRBV29-1,TRBJ2-5,CSVDDRTTGTGIYVGAETQYF,TGCAGCGTCGACGACCGAACAACCGGGACAGGGATTTATGTGGGGGCAGAGACCCAGTACTTC
.,TRBD2,18,TRBV28,TRBJ2-2,CASSPGLAGGRVTGELFF,TGTGCCAGCAGCCCTGGACTAGCGGGAGGGCGAGTCACCGGGGAGCTGTTTTTT
once,.,15,TRBV29-1,TRBJ2-4,CSVEAQGLAKNIQYF,TGCAGCGTTGAAGCGCAGGGCCTAGCCAAAAACATTCAGTACTTC
few,TRBD1,15,TRBV28,TRBJ1-1,CASSSWTGMNTEAFF,TGTGCCAGCAGTTCTTGGACAGGGATGAACACTGAAGCTTTCTTT
.,.,12,TRBV5-1,TRBJ2-5,CASSRFQETQYF,TGCGCCAGCAGCCGATTCCAAGAGACCCAGTACTTC
.,.,15,TRBV28,TRBJ1-1,CASSSRSPLDTEAFF,TGTGCCAGCAGTTCCCGTTCCCCCCTAGACACTGAAGCTTTCTTT
few,.,13,TRBV14,TRBJ1-1,CASSPGSYTEAFF,TGTGCCAGCAGCCCAGGGTCCTACACTGAAGCTTTCTTT
.,.,14,TRBV19,TRBJ1-5,CASSIDRPPQPQHF,TGTGCCAGTAGTATAGATCGTCCGCCTCAGCCCCAGCATTTT
.,.,11,TRBV29-1,TRBJ1-1,CSLTENTEAFF,TGCAGCCTAACAGAGAACACTGAAGCTTTCTTT
.,TRBD2,16,TRBV7-9,TRBJ2-5,CASSLSLAGVWETQYF,TGTGCCAGCAGCTTATCTTTGGCGGGAGTATGGGAGACCCAGTACTTC
.,TRBD2,15,TRBV28,TRBJ2-7,CASSLGTSGTHEQYF,TGTGCCAGCAGTTTAGGGACTAGCGGGACCCACGAGCAGTACTTC
.,.,15,TRBV9,TRBJ2-3,CASSVGGGTTDTQYF,TGTGCCAGCAGCGTAGGAGGCGGGACCACAGATACGCAGTATTTT
.,.,12,TRBV7-6,TRBJ1-1,CASSRGNTEAFF,TGTGCCAGCAGCCGGGGGAACACTGAAGCTTTCTTT
.,TRBD1,17,TRBV7-9,TRBJ2-3,CASSPLRAGGPTDTQYF,TGTGCCAGCAGCCCCCTTAGGGCAGGGGGCCCCACAGATACGCAGTATTTT
.,.,14,TRBV4-1,TRBJ2-7,CASSQSVPTWEQYF,TGCGCCAGCAGCCAATCGGTCCCGACCTGGGAGCAGTACTTC
.,.,17,TRBV5-4,TRBJ2-6,CASSLAVSDSGANVLTF,TGTGCCAGCAGCTTGGCCGTTTCAGACTCTGGGGCCAACGTCCTGACTTTC
few,.,11,TRBV13,TRBJ2-2,CASSFPGELFF,TGTGCCAGCAGCTTCCCCGGGGAGCTGTTTTTT
.,.,14,TRBV9,TRBJ2-5,CASSVDSQQETQYF,TGTGCCAGCAGCGTAGATTCACAACAAGAGACCCAGTACTTC
.,.,15,TRBV9,TRBJ1-4,CASSVVVGDDEKLFF,TGTGCCAGCAGCGTAGTTGTGGGAGACGATGAAAAACTGTTTTTT
.,.,15,TRBV15,TRBJ1-5,CATSRDDRGDQPQHF,TGTGCCACCAGCAGAGATGATAGGGGGGACCAGCCCCAGCATTTT
.,.,16,TRBV4-2,TRBJ1-3,CASSQDLGTGGNTIYF,TGTGCCAGCAGCCAAGATCTGGGGACTGGTGGAAACACCATATATTTT
.,.,14,TRBV27,TRBJ1-1,CASSLGGRVAEAFF,TGTGCCAGCAGTTTAGGGGGGAGGGTCGCTGAAGCTTTCTTT
.,.,11,TRBV7-8,TRBJ1-4,CASSPRGELFF,TGTGCCAGCAGCCCGAGGGGGGAACTGTTTTTT
.,.,16,TRBV27,TRBJ2-1,CASSLSPGSSYNEQFF,TGTGCCAGCAGTTTATCACCGGGGTCCTCCTACAATGAGCAGTTCTTC
.,.,13,TRBV30,TRBJ1-2,CAWITVGAYGYTF,TGTGCCTGGATTACTGTGGGGGCCTATGGCTACACCTTC
few,TRBD1,15,TRBV27,TRBJ1-2,CASRLQGAGGYGYTF,TGTGCCAGCAGACTACAGGGGGCCGGTGGCTATGGCTACACCTTC
.,.,14,TRBV28,TRBJ2-7,CASSLMGNRYEQYF,TGTGCCAGCAGTTTGATGGGTAATCGCTACGAGCAGTACTTC
.,TRBD2,14,TRBV29-1,TRBJ2-5,CSVDRREGGETQYF,TGCAGCGTTGATAGACGGGAGGGCGGTGAGACCCAGTACTTC
once,.,14,TRBV7-8,TRBJ2-5,CASSPEATQETQYF,TGTGCCAGCAGCCCCGAGGCGACCCAAGAGACCCAGTACTTC
.,.,12,TRBV10-3,TRBJ2-5,CAISGPQETQYF,TGTGCCATCAGTGGGCCTCAAGAGACCCAGTACTTC
.,.,14,TRBV9,TRBJ2-5,CASSQTGRQETQYF,TGTGCCAGCAGCCAAACGGGGAGACAAGAGACCCAGTACTTC
.,TRBD2,17,TRBV9,TRBJ2-5,CASSEARTSGSTQTQYF,TGTGCCAGCAGCGAGGCTCGGACTAGCGGGAGTACGCAGACCCAGTACTTC